These 22 T cell receptor beta chains came from one sample sequenced in a study of shared clonotypes between healthy human individuals. Produced via immunoSEQ multiplex PCR; TCRdb's table is partial and in-frame only. The table records approximately 2,000,000 clones, 85% to 95% of them present only once. Naive CD8 populations comprised CD45RO-negative cells positively selected for CCR7, excluding terminally differentiated effector memory CD45RA+ cells. The specimen sequenced was naive CD8+ T cells from PBMCs. The receptors here all came from a man between 18 and 29 years old in good health. Some clones in this sample may be carry-over from other donors' samples.

CDR3 nucleotide sequence: TGCGCCAGCAGCCAAGACTCGTCCCAATCAGGGTTTGGCTACACCTTC. Its translation is CASSQDSSQSGFGYTF. The genes are TRBV4-1 and TRBJ1-2; TRBD1 might be the D (5 bases). V was trimmed by 0 bases and J by 7 bases, leaving 18 bases between them. Germline V lookup: CDR1 MGHRA, CDR2 YSYEKL. The CDR3 has 16 residues.

The chain employs TRBV2 and TRBJ2-2; possibly TRBD1 for D (6 bases). The CDR3 consists of 17 residues. The germline gives CDR1 SNHLY, CDR2 FYNNEI. V dropped 2 bases and J dropped 2 bases, with 15 bases sitting between them. The CDR3 reads CASSERDTITNTGELFF. CDR3 nucleotides: TGTGCCAGCAGTGAAAGGGACACCATTACCAACACCGGGGAGCTGTTTTTT.

This clone was seen a handful of times. The chain employs TRBV6-5 and TRBJ1-1, with D unresolved. Trimming pared 7 bases from V and 7 bases from J, leaving 13 bases between. Germline loops: CDR1 MNHEY, CDR2 SVGAGI. This CDR3 is 12 amino acids long. The CDR3 nucleotides read TGTGCCAGCAACGACTTCCAGCATGAAGCTTTCTTT. Residues: CASNDFQHEAFF.

The V gene is TRBV28, the J gene TRBJ2-7, with TRBD2 identical over 9 bases. Germline CDR1 and CDR2: MDHEN and SYDVKM. The CDR3 is 14 amino acids. V gave up 10 bases and J gave up 0 bases; unmatched junction bases: 7. In nucleotides, the CDR3 is TGTGCCACAGGACTAGCGATAAGCTCCTACGAGCAGTACTTC. Its protein is CATGLAISSYEQYF.

To note about this clone: The sample has other DNA sequences that encode this CDR3 too. The chain has TRBV5-1 and TRBJ2-7; TRBD2 agrees at 10 bases. The CDR3 is 14 residues long. The germline V gene encodes CDR1 SGHRS and CDR2 YFSETQ. Trimming took 1 base from V and 3 from J; bases not matched to a gene: 1. Written as DNA, the CDR3 is TGCGCCAGCAGCTTGACTAGCGGGATCTACGAGCAGTACTTC. Translated, it gives CASSLTSGIYEQYF.

V usage is TRBV14 and J usage is TRBJ2-1; 7 nucleotides align to TRBD1. With V trimmed by 1 base and J by 3 bases, 6 bases remained unmatched. The CDR3 length is 16 residues. Germline V CDR1 and CDR2: SGHDN, FVKESK. The CDR3 loop is CASSQGWDSFYNEQFF. CDR3 bases: TGTGCCAGCAGCCAAGGGTGGGACAGTTTCTACAATGAGCAGTTCTTC.

In this sample, this clone turned up once. The J gene is TRBJ2-7, the V gene TRBV7-8, with 7 bases identical to TRBD1. V lost 6 bases, J lost 3 bases, and 2 bases stayed unmatched. The germline CDR1 and CDR2 sequences are SGHVS and FQNEAQ. The CDR3 loop spans 12 amino acids. The CDR3 sequence: CASSGDSYEQYF. CDR3 nucleotide sequence: TGTGCCAGCAGTGGGGACAGCTACGAGCAGTACTTC.

The chain combines TRBV15 with TRBJ1-1, with no clear D. Per germline, CDR1 LNHNV and CDR2 YYDKDF (reference sequence). The CDR3 totals 13 residues. The V end was cut by 0 bases, the J end by 2 bases, with 4 bases between. The CDR3 nucleotides are TGTGCCACCAGCAGAGAGTCTAACACTGAAGCTTTCTTT. It is translated as CATSRESNTEAFF.

V usage is TRBV5-6 and J usage is TRBJ2-7; D remains ambiguous. The CDR3 runs to 12 residues. Germline values: CDR1 SGHDT, CDR2 YYEEEE. Trimming pared 4 bases from V and 3 bases from J, leaving 8 bases between. In DNA form, the CDR3 reads TGTGCCAGCAGCCAAGACATCTACGAGCAGTACTTC. This encodes CASSQDIYEQYF.

On this clone: The sample holds other DNA sequences that translate to the same CDR3. For the CDR3, the DNA is TGTGCCAGCAGCCCGACAGGGGGGAATGAAAAACTGTTTTTT. Its protein product is CASSPTGGNEKLFF. The rearrangement joins TRBV7-9 to TRBJ1-4, with 9 bases that match TRBD1. Unmatched junction bases numbered 3, after V lost 5 bases and J lost 5 bases. This CDR3 spans 14 amino acids. CDR1 and CDR2 from the germline V gene are SEHNR and FQNEAQ (reference sequence).

The V call is TRBV7-9, the J call TRBJ1-4, with 7 positions matching TRBD1. Losses at the gene ends were 2 bases for V and 7 bases for J; bases not matched to a gene: 7. Per germline, CDR1 SEHNR and CDR2 FQNEAQ (reference sequence). The CDR3 is 15 amino acids. The CDR3 region has the DNA TGTGCCAGCAGCTTACCGGGACAGCCTAGTGAAAAACTGTTTTTT. Its translation: CASSLPGQPSEKLFF.

This chain links TRBV28 with TRBJ2-1; 7 bases fit TRBD1. Germline values: CDR1 MDHEN, CDR2 SYDVKM. This CDR3 has 13 residues. The V and J ends lost 8 bases and 0 bases, in that order; junction bases with no gene match: 1. CDR3 DNA: TGTGCCAGCGGGGACAGCTCCTACAATGAGCAGTTCTTC. Residues: CASGDSSYNEQFF.

This chain connects TRBV7-2 to TRBJ2-1, with TRBD1 matching 7 bases. Germline V gene sequence: CDR1 SGHTA, CDR2 FQGNSA. The J segment lost 0 bases and the V segment lost 2 bases, leaving 10 bases of the junction unmatched. This CDR3 spans 18 amino acids. CDR3 region: CASSLTSVDRSSYNEQFF. In nucleotides, the CDR3 is TGTGCCAGCAGCTTAACTTCAGTGGACAGGAGCTCCTACAATGAGCAGTTCTTC.

The chain uses TRBV9 and TRBJ2-1; 8 bases align to TRBD2. The germline V gene encodes CDR1 SGDLS and CDR2 YYNGEE. This CDR3 contains 13 residues. Trimming cost V 2 bases and J 12 bases; bases outside gene matches: 7. The CDR3 coding sequence is TGTGCCAGCAGCGTCATTACTAGCGGACCGCAGTTCTTC. Residues: CASSVITSGPQFF.

The chain couples TRBV7-2 to TRBJ2-1, with 9 bases aligning to TRBD2. The CDR3 sequence is 15 residues long. In germline, CDR1 is SGHTA, CDR2 FQGNSA. The junction had 1 base not matched to a gene; V was cut back by 1 base and J by 3 bases. CDR3 sequence (DNA): TGTGCCAGCAGCTTAGGACTAGCGGTCTACAATGAGCAGTTCTTC. Its translation: CASSLGLAVYNEQFF.

This chain joins TRBV7-9 and TRBJ1-2, with 7 positions matching TRBD1. CDR3 length: 15 amino acids. Losses at the gene ends were 5 bases for V and 0 bases for J; bases not matched to a gene: 6. CDR1 and CDR2 from the germline V gene are SEHNR and FQNEAQ (reference sequence). CDR3 in DNA: TGTGCCAGCAGCCATGCGGACAGGTCTAACTATGGCTACACCTTC. This gives the protein CASSHADRSNYGYTF.

This chain connects TRBV7-9 to TRBJ2-7; TRBD2 is a possible D gene (5 bases). The CDR3 has 14 residues. Germline loops: CDR1 SEHNR, CDR2 FQNEAQ (reference sequence). V gave up 2 bases and J gave up 0 bases, with 8 bases separating them. CDR3 residues: CASSLSSTSYEQYF. The DNA of the CDR3 is TGTGCCAGCAGCTTATCTAGCACCTCCTACGAGCAGTACTTC.

In nucleotides, the CDR3 is TGTGCCAGTAGTTCTCGCGACAGGTCCGCAGATACGCAGTATTTT. Residues: CASSSRDRSADTQYF. This chain connects TRBV19 to TRBJ2-3, with D perhaps matching TRBD1 (6 bases). The CDR3 totals 15 residues. The germline CDR1 and CDR2 sequences are LNHDA and SQIVND (reference sequence). Trimming cost V 5 bases and J 4 bases, with 16 bases left between them.

The CDR3 region has the DNA TGCGCCAGCAGCCATCTAGCGGCTCCCTACAATGAGCAGTTCTTC. Its protein is CASSHLAAPYNEQFF. The chain employs TRBV4-1 and TRBJ2-1; 7 bases match TRBD2. The CDR3 contains 15 residues. Germline CDR1 MGHRA, CDR2 YSYEKL. After removal of 3 bases from V and 2 bases from J, the junction contained 4 bases not matched to a gene.

The V and J genes are TRBV6-1 and TRBJ1-5; 9 nucleotides match TRBD1. The junction had 4 bases not matched to a gene; V was cut back by 6 bases and J by 4 bases. CDR3 length: 14 amino acids. In germline, CDR1 is MNHNS, CDR2 SASEGT. This CDR3 is CASRDRGINQPQHF. The CDR3 nucleotides read TGTGCCAGCAGGGACAGGGGAATTAATCAGCCCCAGCATTTT.

The chain combines TRBV19 with TRBJ2-7; D is ambiguous. V lost 3 bases to trimming and J lost 4 bases, with 16 bases between them. The CDR3 is 15 amino acids. Germline lookup yields CDR1 LNHDA and CDR2 SQIVND (reference sequence). In nucleotides, the CDR3 is TGTGCCAGTAGTATCAGCAGTGTTTTAATTTACGAGCAGTACTTC. Amino acids: CASSISSVLIYEQYF.

The chain links TRBV6-5 to TRBJ2-1, with D possibly being TRBD1 or TRBD2 (5 bases each). The CDR3 totals 13 residues. V lost 10 bases and J lost 0, with 10 bases in between. Germline CDR1 reads MNHEY; CDR2 reads SVGAGI. In nucleotides, the CDR3 is TGTGCCACCGGGGCCGGCTCCTACAATGAGCAGTTCTTC. Protein: CATGAGSYNEQFF.